The sequence of this T cell receptor beta chain was determined in a study of cytomegalovirus exposure and HLA in healthy donors. Regarding the study as a whole: There were a few CMV-associated chains whose specificity for CMV antigens was confirmed in vitro.

The PCR employed 60 Vbeta primers together with 13 Jbeta primers. Using immunoSEQ multiplex PCR, the repertoire was profiled, and TCRdb retains in-frame clones only, with some absent. The data show approximately 54,000 clones, approximately 77% seen once. The germline V gene has CDR1 SGHTA and CDR2 FQGNSA. With V trimmed by 6 bases and J by 1 base, 8 bases remained unmatched. The CDR3 extends over 15 amino acids. About this clone itself: The antigen is unknown.

This chain joins TRBV7-2 and TRBJ2-5; 7 bases match TRBD1. This TCR was sampled from a woman between 18 and 29 years old in good health and CMV-seronegative. The sample consisted of PBMCs. Here the CDR3 reads CASRSGTALQETQYF. The CDR3 region has the DNA TGTGCCAGCAGGTCGGGGACAGCCCTCCAAGAGACCCAGTACTTC. The whole variable domain, remainder taken from reference TRBV7-2 and TRBJ2-5, is GAGVSQSPSNKVTEKGKDVELRCDPISGHTALYWYRQSLGQGLEFLIYFQGNSAPDKSGLPSDRFSAERTGGSVSTLTIQRTQQEDSAVYLCASRSGTALQETQYFGPGTRLLVL.